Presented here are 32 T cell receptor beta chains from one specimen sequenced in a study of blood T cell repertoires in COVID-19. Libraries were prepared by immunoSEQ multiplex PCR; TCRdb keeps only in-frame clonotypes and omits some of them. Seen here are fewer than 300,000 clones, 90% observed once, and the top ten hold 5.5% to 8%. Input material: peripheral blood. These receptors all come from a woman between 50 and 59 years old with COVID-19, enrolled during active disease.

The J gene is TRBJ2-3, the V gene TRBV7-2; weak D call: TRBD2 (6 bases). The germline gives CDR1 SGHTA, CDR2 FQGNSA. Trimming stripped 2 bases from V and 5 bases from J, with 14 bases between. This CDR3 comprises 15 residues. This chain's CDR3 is CASSLRRAPQDTQYF. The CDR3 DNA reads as TGTGCCAGCAGCTTACGGAGGGCACCCCAAGATACGCAGTATTTT.

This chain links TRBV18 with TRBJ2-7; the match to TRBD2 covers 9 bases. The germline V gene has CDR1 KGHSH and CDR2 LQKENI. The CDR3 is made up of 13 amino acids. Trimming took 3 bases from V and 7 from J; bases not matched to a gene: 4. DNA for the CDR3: TGTGCCAGCTCACCGGGACTAGCTGGTGAGCAGTACTTC. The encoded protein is CASSPGLAGEQYF. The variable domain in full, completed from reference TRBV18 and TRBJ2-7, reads NAGVMQNPRHLVRRRGQEARLRCSPMKGHSHVYWYRQLPEEGLKFMVYLQKENIIDESGMPKERFSAEFPKEGPSILRIQQVVRGDSAAYFCASSPGLAGEQYFGPGTRLTVT.

CDR3 sequence reads: CASSLGRDTGELFF. CDR3 bases: TGTGCCAGCAGCTTAGGCAGGGACACCGGGGAGCTGTTTTTT. V usage is TRBV11-3 and J usage is TRBJ2-2; perhaps TRBD1 as D (5 bases). Trimming took off 1 base at V and 3 bases at J, with 6 bases between the two ends. CDR3 length: 14 amino acids. Germline-derived CDR1 and CDR2 are SGHNT and YENEEA. Full variable domain (missing parts from reference TRBV11-3 and TRBJ2-2): EAGVVQSPRYKIIEKKQPVAFWCNPISGHNTLYWYLQNLGQGPELLIRYENEEAVDDSQLPKDRFSAERLKGVDSTLKIQPAELGDSAVYLCASSLGRDTGELFFGEGSRLTVL.

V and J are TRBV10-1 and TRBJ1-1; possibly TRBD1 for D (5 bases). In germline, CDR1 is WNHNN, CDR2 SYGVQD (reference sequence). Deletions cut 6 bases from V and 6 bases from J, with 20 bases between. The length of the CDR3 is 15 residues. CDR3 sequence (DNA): TGCGCCAGCAGCCGATCTATGGACACTCCACCTGAAGCTTTCTTT. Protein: CASSRSMDTPPEAFF.

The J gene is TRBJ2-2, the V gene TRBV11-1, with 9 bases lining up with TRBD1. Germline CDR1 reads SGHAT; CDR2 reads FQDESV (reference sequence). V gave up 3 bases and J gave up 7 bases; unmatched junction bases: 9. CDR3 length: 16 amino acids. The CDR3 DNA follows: TGTGCCAGCAGCTTCATTCCCGGGACAGGGTACGGGGAGCTGTTTTTT. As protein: CASSFIPGTGYGELFF.

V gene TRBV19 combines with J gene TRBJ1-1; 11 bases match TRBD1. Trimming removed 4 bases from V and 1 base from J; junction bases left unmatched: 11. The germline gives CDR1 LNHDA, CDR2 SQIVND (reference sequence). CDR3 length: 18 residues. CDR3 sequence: CASSTQRTGGGKNTEAFF. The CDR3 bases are TGTGCCAGTAGTACGCAACGGACAGGGGGCGGTAAGAACACTGAAGCTTTCTTT. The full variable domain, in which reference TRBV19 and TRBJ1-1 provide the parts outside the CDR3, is DGGITQSPKYLFRKEGQNVTLSCEQNLNHDAMYWYRQDPGQGLRLIYYSQIVNDFQKGDIAEGYSVSREKKESFPLTVTSAQKNPTAFYLCASSTQRTGGGKNTEAFFGQGTRLTVV.

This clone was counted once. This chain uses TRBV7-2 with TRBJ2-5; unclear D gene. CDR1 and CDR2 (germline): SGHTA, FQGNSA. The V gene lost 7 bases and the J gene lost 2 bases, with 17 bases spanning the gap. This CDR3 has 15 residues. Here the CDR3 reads CASTNSFSRQETQYF. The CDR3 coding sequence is TGTGCCAGCACCAATTCCTTCTCGCGGCAAGAGACCCAGTACTTC.

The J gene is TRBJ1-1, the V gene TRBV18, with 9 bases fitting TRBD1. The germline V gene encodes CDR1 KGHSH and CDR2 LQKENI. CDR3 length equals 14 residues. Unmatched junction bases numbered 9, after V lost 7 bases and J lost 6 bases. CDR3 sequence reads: CASFPLQGASEAFF. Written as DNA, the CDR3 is TGTGCCAGCTTCCCCCTACAGGGGGCGTCTGAAGCTTTCTTT.

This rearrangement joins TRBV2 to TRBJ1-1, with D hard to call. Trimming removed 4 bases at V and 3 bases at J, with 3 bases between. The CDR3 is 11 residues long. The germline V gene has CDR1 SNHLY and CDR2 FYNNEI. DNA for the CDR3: TGTGCCAGCAGTGCTTACACTGAAGCTTTCTTT. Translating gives CASSAYTEAFF.

CDR3: CASSRQENYGYTF. The DNA for the CDR3 is TGTGCCAGCAGTAGACAAGAGAACTATGGCTACACCTTC. The chain combines TRBV6-2 or TRBV6-3 with TRBJ1-2; D is uncertain. Germline V gives CDR1 MNHEY, CDR2 SVGEGT. Trimming cost V 5 bases and J 2 bases, with 9 bases left between them. The CDR3 contains 13 residues.

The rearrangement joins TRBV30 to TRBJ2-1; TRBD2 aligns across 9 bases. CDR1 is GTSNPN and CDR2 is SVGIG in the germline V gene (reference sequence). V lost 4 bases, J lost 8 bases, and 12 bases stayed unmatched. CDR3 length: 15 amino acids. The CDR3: CAWKYGTSPTHEQFF. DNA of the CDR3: TGTGCCTGGAAATATGGGACTAGCCCGACTCATGAGCAGTTCTTC.

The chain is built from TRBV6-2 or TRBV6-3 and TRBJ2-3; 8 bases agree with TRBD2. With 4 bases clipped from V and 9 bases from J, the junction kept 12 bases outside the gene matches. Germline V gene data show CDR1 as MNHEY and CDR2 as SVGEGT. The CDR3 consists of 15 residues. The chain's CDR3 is CASSFLGTRGRTQYF. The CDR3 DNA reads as TGTGCCAGCAGTTTCCTTGGGACACGCGGGAGGACGCAGTATTTT.

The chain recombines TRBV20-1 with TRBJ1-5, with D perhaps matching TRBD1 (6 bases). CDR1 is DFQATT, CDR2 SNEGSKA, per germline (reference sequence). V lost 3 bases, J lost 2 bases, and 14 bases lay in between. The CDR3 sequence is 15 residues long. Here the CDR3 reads CSASPGGKGNQPQHF. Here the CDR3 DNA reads TGCAGTGCTAGTCCTGGGGGCAAGGGCAATCAGCCCCAGCATTTT.

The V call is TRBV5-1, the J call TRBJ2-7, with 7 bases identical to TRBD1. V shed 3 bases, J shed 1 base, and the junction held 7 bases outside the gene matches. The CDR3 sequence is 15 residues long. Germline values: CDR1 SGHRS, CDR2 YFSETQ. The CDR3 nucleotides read TGCGCCAGCAGCTGGCTGACAGGGACATCCTACGAGCAGTACTTC. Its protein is CASSWLTGTSYEQYF.

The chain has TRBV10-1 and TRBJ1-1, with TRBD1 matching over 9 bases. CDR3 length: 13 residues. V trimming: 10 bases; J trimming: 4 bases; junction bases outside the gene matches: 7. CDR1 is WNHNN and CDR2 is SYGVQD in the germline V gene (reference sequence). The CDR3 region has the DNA TGCGCCATACAAAACAGGGGGCTCACTGAAGCTTTCTTT. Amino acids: CAIQNRGLTEAFF.

The CDR3 reads CASSPSGTSTDTQYF. The CDR3 DNA follows: TGTGCCAGCAGCCCGAGCGGGACTAGCACAGATACGCAGTATTTT. V gene TRBV5-4 combines with J gene TRBJ2-3, with 7 bases identical to TRBD2. Trimming took 4 bases from V and 0 from J; bases not matched to a gene: 5. Germline V gene data show CDR1 as SGHNT and CDR2 as YYREEE (reference sequence). The CDR3 loop spans 15 amino acids.

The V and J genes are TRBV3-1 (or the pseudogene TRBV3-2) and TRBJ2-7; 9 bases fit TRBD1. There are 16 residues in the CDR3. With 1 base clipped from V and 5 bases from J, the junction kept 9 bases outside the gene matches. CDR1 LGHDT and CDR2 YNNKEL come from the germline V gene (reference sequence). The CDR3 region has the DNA TGTGCCAGCAGCCAAGCCCGTGGGACAGGGCCCCACGAGCAGTACTTC. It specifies CASSQARGTGPHEQYF.

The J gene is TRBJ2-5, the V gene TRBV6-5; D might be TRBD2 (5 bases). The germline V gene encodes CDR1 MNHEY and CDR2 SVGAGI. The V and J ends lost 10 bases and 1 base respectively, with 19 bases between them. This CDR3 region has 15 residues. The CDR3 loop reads CATDYLSRAQETQYF. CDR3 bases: TGTGCCACCGACTACCTGTCAAGGGCCCAAGAGACCCAGTACTTC.

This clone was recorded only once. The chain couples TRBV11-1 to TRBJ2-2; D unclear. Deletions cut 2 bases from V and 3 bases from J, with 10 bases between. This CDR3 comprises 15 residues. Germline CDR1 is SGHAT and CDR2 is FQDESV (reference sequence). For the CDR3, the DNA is TGTGCCAGCAGCTTAAGGAGTATAGACACCGGGGAGCTGTTTTTT. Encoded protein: CASSLRSIDTGELFF.

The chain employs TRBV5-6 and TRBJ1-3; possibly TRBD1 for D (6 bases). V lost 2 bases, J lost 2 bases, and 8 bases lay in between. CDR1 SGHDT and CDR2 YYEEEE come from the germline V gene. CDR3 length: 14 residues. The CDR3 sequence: CASSLQGTGNTIYF. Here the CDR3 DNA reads TGTGCCAGCAGCTTACAGGGCACTGGAAACACCATATATTTT.

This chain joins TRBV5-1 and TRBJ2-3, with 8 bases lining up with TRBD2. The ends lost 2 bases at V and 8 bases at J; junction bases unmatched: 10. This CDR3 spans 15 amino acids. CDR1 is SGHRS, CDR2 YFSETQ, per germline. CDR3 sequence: CASSFSSGFLTTQYF. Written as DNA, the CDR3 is TGCGCCAGCAGCTTTTCTAGCGGGTTTCTCACTACGCAGTATTTT.

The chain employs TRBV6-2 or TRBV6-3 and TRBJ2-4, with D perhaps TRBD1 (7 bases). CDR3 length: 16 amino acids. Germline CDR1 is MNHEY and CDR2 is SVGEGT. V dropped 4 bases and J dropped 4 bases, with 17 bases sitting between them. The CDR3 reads CASSFFSTGRKNIQYF. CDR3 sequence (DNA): TGTGCCAGCAGTTTCTTCTCGACAGGGAGGAAAAACATTCAGTACTTC.

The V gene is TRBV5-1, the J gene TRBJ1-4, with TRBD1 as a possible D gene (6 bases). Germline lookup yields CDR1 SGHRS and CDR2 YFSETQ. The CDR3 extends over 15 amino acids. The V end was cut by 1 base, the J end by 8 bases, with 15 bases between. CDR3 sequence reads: CASSLSRGPGEKLFF. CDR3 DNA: TGCGCCAGCAGCTTGAGCAGGGGCCCGGGGGAAAAACTGTTTTTT. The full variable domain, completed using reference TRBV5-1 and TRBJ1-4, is KAGVTQTPRYLIKTRGQQVTLSCSPISGHRSVSWYQQTPGQGLQFLFEYFSETQRNKGNFPGRFSGRQFSNSRSEMNVSTLELGDSALYLCASSLSRGPGEKLFFGSGTQLSVL.

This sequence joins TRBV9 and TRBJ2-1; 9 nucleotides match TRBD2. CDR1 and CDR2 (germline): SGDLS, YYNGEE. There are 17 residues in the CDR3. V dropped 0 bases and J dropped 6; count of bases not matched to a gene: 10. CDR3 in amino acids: CASSVDPHAGGVNEQFF. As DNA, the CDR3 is TGTGCCAGCAGCGTAGATCCCCACGCGGGAGGGGTCAATGAGCAGTTCTTC.

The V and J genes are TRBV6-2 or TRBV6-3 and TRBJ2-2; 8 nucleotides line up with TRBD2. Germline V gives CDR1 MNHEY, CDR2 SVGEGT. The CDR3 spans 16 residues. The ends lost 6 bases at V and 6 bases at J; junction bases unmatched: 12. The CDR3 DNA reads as TGTGCCAGCAGCCCCTGGACAGCGGGAGCGGCCGGGGAGCTGTTTTTT. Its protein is CASSPWTAGAAGELFF.

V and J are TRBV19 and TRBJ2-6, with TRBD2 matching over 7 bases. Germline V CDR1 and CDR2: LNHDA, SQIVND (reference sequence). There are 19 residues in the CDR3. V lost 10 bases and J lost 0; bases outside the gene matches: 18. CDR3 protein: CATMGILRGGSSGANVLTF. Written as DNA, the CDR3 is TGTGCCACTATGGGTATTTTACGAGGCGGGAGCTCTGGGGCCAACGTCCTGACTTTC.

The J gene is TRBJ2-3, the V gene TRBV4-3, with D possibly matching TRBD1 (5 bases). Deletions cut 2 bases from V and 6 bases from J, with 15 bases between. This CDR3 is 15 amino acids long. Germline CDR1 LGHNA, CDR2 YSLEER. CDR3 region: CASSQRGWGSDTQYF. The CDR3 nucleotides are TGCGCCAGCAGCCAACGCGGTTGGGGCTCGGATACGCAGTATTTT.

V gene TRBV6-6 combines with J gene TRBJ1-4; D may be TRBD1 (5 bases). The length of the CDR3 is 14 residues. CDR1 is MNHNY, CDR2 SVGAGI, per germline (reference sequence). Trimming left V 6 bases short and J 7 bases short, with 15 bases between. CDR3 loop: CASRLGGGSEKLFF. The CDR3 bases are TGTGCCAGCAGGCTCGGGGGTGGTAGTGAAAAACTGTTTTTT.

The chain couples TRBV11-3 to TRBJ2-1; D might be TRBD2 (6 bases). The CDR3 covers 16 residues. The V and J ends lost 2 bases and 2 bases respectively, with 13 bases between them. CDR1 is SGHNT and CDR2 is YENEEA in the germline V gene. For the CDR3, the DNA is TGTGCCAGCAGCTTATCGGGAGCGGTCGCCTACAATGAGCAGTTCTTC. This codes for CASSLSGAVAYNEQFF.

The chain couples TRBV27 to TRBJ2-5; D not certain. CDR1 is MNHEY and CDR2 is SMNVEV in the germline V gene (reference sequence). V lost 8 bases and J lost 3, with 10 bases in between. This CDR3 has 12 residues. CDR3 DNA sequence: TGTGCCAGCGCGGATAGGAAAGAGACCCAGTACTTC. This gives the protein CASADRKETQYF.

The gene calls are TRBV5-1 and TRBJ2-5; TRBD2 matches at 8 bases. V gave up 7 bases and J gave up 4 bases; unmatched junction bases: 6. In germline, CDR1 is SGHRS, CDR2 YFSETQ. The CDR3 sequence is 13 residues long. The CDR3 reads CASSRGGVETQYF. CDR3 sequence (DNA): TGCGCCAGCTCCCGGGGGGGAGTAGAGACCCAGTACTTC.

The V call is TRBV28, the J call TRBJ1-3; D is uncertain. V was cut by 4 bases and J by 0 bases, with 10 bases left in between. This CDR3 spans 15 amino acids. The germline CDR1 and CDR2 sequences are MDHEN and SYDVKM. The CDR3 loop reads CASSSLPSSGNTIYF. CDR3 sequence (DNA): TGTGCCAGCAGTTCCCTTCCGAGCTCTGGAAACACCATATATTTT. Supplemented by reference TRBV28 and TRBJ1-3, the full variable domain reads DVKVTQSSRYLVKRTGEKVFLECVQDMDHENMFWYRQDPGLGLRLIYFSYDVKMKEKGDIPEGYSVSREKKERFSLILESASTNQTSMYLCASSSLPSSGNTIYFGEGSWLTVV.